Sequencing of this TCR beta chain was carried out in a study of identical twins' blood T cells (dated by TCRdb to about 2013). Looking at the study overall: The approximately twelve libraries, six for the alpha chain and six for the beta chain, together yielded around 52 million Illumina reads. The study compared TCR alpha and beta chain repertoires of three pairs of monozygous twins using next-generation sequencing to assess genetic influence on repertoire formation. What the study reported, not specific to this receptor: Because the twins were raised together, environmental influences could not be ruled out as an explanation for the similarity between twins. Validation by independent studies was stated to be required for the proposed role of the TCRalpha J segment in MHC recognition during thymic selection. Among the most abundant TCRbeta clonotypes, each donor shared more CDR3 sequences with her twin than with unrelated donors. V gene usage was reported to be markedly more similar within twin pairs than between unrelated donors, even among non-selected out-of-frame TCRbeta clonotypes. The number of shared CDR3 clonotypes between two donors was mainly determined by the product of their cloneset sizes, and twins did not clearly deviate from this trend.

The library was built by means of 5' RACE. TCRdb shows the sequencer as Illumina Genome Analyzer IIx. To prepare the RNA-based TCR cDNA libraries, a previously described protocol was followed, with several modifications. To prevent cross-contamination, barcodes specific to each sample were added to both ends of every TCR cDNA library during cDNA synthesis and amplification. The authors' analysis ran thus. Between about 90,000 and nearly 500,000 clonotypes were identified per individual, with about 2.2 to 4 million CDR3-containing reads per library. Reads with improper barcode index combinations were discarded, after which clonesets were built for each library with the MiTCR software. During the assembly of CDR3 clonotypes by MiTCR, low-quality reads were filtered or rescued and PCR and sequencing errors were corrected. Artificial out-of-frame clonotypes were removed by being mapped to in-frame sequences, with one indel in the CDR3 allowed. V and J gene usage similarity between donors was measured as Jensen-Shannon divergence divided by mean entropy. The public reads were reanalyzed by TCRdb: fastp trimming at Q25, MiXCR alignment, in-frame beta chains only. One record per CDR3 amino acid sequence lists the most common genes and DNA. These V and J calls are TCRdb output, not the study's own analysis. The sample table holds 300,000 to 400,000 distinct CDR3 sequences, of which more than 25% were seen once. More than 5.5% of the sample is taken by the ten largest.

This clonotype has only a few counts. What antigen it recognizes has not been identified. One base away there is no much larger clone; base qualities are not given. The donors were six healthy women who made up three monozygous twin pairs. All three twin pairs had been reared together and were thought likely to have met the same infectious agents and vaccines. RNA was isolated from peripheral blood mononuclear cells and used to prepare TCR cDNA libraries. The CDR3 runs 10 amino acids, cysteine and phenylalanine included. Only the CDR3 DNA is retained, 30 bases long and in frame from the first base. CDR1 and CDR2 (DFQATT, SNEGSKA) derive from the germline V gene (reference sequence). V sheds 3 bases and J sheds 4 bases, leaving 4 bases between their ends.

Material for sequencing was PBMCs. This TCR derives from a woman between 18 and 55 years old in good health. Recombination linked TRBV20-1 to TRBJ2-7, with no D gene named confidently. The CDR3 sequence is CSAREYEQYF. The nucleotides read TGCAGTGCTAGGGAGTACGAGCAGTACTTC.